This T cell receptor (beta chain) was recorded in a study of low-dose radiotherapy and immunotherapy resistance in tumors. The time point was: before trial treatment. Between the trimmed V and J ends, which lost 2 bases and 0 bases, there was a span of 7 bases. The CDR3 runs to 15 residues. Germline CDR1 reads SGHVS; CDR2 reads FQNEAQ. Both TCRalpha and TCRbeta chains were reverse transcribed with V-gene-specific primers. The TCRs were subjected to amplification over 20 PCR cycles employing a constant-region primer in conjunction with a V-primer adapter. TCRdb re-derived calls from the reads in MiXCR, one entry per CDR3 protein. The top ten clones hold roughly 4% of a sample with 35,000 to 50,000 distinct CDR3 sequences, 30% to 35% of them seen once.

This sequence originates from a male donor with gallbladder cancer. This chain connects TRBV7-8 to TRBJ2-2; D unclear. Material: PBMCs, obtained before treatment. CDR3 residues: CASSLQRSNTGELFF. In nucleotides, the CDR3 is TGTGCCAGCAGCTTACAACGATCGAACACCGGGGAGCTGTTTTTT.